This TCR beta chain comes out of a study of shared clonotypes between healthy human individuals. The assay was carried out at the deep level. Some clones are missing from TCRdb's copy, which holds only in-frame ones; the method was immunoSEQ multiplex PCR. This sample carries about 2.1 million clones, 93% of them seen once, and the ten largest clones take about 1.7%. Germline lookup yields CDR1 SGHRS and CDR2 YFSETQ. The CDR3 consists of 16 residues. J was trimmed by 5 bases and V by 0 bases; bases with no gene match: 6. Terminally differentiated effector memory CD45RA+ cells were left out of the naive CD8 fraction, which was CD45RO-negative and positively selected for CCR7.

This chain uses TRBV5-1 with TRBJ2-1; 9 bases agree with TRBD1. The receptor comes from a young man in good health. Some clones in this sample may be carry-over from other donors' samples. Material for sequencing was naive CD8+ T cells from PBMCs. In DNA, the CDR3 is TGCGCCAGCAGCTTGGAAGGGACAGGGTACCACAATGAGCAGTTCTTC. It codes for CASSLEGTGYHNEQFF.